The 14 T cell receptor beta chains below all came from one sample that was sequenced in a study of cytomegalovirus exposure and HLA in healthy donors. Primers for the PCR totalled 60 Vbeta and 13 Jbeta. Repertoires were generated with immunoSEQ multiplex PCR, while TCRdb's copy carries only in-frame clones and drops some. The sample contains tens of thousands of clones, around 80% of which appear only once. The sample taken for sequencing was PBMCs. The receptors shown here come from a man aged 45-60 years in good health and CMV-seropositive.

In DNA, the CDR3 is TGTGCCAGCAGGTCGGCCGGGACAGGGTACTACGAGCAGTACTTC. This translates into CASRSAGTGYYEQYF. The rearrangement links TRBV28 to TRBJ2-7; 9 nucleotides line up with TRBD1. The germline gives CDR1 MDHEN, CDR2 SYDVKM. CDR3 length equals 15 residues. V dropped 6 bases and J dropped 3; count of bases not matched to a gene: 9.

The J gene is TRBJ1-2, the V gene TRBV6-5; the match to TRBD1 covers 8 bases. From germline, CDR1 is MNHEY and CDR2 SVGAGI. Trimming at V came to 10 bases and at J to 5 bases, leaving 12 bases not matched to a gene. There are 14 residues in the CDR3. This CDR3 is CATQPTGGQYGYTF. The CDR3 region has the DNA TGTGCCACGCAACCTACAGGGGGTCAATATGGCTACACCTTC.

This sequence joins TRBV28 and TRBJ1-5; D might be TRBD1 (6 bases). The CDR3 runs 14 residues. In germline, CDR1 is MDHEN, CDR2 SYDVKM. V was cut by 6 bases and J by 6 bases, with 15 bases left in between. Written as DNA, the CDR3 is TGTGCCAGCAGCTCGACAGGCGCGGGTCAGCCCCAGCATTTT. Its protein is CASSSTGAGQPQHF.

The chain uses TRBV28 and TRBJ1-2; D is undetermined. The germline gives CDR1 MDHEN, CDR2 SYDVKM. The V end was cut by 5 bases, the J end by 1 base, with 8 bases between. The CDR3 has 13 amino acids. The CDR3 bases are TGTGCCAGCAGTCTTACAGATAACTATGGCTACACCTTC. Its translation: CASSLTDNYGYTF.

A few counts support this clone. CDR3: CASSTGQGESSPLHF. In DNA form, the CDR3 reads TGTGCCAGCAGCACGGGACAGGGGGAGAGTTCACCCCTCCACTTT. This chain joins TRBV7-2 and TRBJ1-6, with 11 bases fitting TRBD1. The CDR3 totals 15 residues. Germline CDR1 is SGHTA and CDR2 is FQGNSA. V trimming: 5 bases; J trimming: 9 bases; junction bases outside the gene matches: 6.

This clone was seen just once. The chain has TRBV9 and TRBJ2-7; 7 positions agree with TRBD1. Germline lookup yields CDR1 SGDLS and CDR2 YYNGEE. The CDR3 is made up of 13 amino acids. V was pared by 2 bases and J by 5 bases, with 4 bases of the junction left unmatched. Written as DNA, the CDR3 is TGTGCCAGCAGCGTGGAACAGGGGCACGAGCAGTACTTC. Encoded protein: CASSVEQGHEQYF. Complete variable domain (other parts from reference TRBV9 and TRBJ2-7): DSGVTQTPKHLITATGQRVTLRCSPRSGDLSVYWYQQSLDQGLQFLIQYYNGEERAKGNILERFSAQQFPDLHSELNLSSLELGDSALYFCASSVEQGHEQYFGPGTRLTVT.

Only a few counts were recorded for this clone. The V call is TRBV5-4, the J call TRBJ1-2, with 9 bases fitting TRBD1. The CDR3 has 14 residues. Germline trimming cut 4 bases from V and 3 bases from J; bases unmatched to any gene: 4. The germline gives CDR1 SGHNT, CDR2 YYREEE (reference sequence). The CDR3 region is CASSPGQGHYGYTF. The CDR3 coding sequence is TGTGCCAGCAGCCCGGGACAGGGACACTATGGCTACACCTTC.

J is TRBJ2-1 and V is TRBV2, with D possibly being TRBD1 (8 bases). The CDR3 has 13 amino acids. Germline V CDR1 and CDR2: SNHLY, FYNNEI. Deletions cut 6 bases from V and 7 bases from J, with 13 bases between. CDR3 residues: CASRQGGLNEQFF. The DNA for the CDR3 is TGTGCCAGCAGACAGGGGGGGTTAAATGAGCAGTTCTTC.

This rearrangement joins TRBV4-3 to TRBJ2-7; D possibly corresponds to TRBD1 (6 bases). The CDR3 is made up of 15 amino acids. The germline gives CDR1 LGHNA, CDR2 YSLEER. V lost 4 bases, J lost 4 bases, and 17 bases lay in between. The CDR3 is CASSPIRGSLYEQYF. In nucleotides, the CDR3 is TGCGCCAGCAGCCCAATCAGGGGAAGTTTGTACGAGCAGTACTTC.

V is TRBV6-6 and J is TRBJ2-3; TRBD2 might be the D (5 bases). From germline, CDR1 is MNHNY and CDR2 SVGAGI (reference sequence). CDR3 length equals 15 residues. The V end lost 4 bases, the J end lost 3 bases, and 14 bases lay between the germline ends. The CDR3 DNA follows: TGTGCCAGCAGTTTCCGGGGATTGATTACAGATACGCAGTATTTT. This codes for CASSFRGLITDTQYF.

V usage is TRBV2 and J usage is TRBJ2-1, with D possibly matching TRBD2 (6 bases). Deletions cut 7 bases from V and 8 bases from J, with 21 bases between. This CDR3 is 15 amino acids long. Per germline, CDR1 SNHLY and CDR2 FYNNEI. CDR3 nucleotides: TGTGCCAGCACCATCCGGCGGGAAAGAGTGTATGAGCAGTTCTTC. This encodes CASTIRRERVYEQFF.

This sequence joins TRBV6-1 and TRBJ2-7; 7 bases fit TRBD1. The CDR3 totals 14 residues. V lost 6 bases to trimming and J lost 3 bases; unmatched junction nucleotides: 8. The germline gives CDR1 MNHNS, CDR2 SASEGT. The CDR3 sequence is CASSTTGRSYEQYF. In DNA form, the CDR3 reads TGTGCCAGCAGCACGACAGGGAGAAGCTACGAGCAGTACTTC.

With regard to this clone: A far larger clone is only one base removed, so a read error is likely. This sequence joins TRBV11-3 and TRBJ2-7; unclear D gene. CDR1 and CDR2 (germline): SGHNT, YENEEA. The germline V and J ends were trimmed by 5 bases and 3 bases, with 20 bases remaining between them. The CDR3 has 16 residues. This chain's CDR3 is CASSQEAGKGYYEQYF. The CDR3 nucleotides are TGTGCCAGCAGCCAAGAAGCAGGAAAAGGCTACTACGAGCAGTACTTC.

In DNA, the CDR3 is TGCGCCAGCAGCCGCGGACAGGAAGGCACAGATACGCAGTATTTT. Translating gives CASSRGQEGTDTQYF. The chain recombines TRBV5-1 with TRBJ2-3; 7 bases line up with TRBD1. Per germline, CDR1 SGHRS and CDR2 YFSETQ. The CDR3 loop spans 15 amino acids. V dropped 4 bases and J dropped 1; count of bases not matched to a gene: 6. Variable domain in full (rest from reference TRBV5-1 and TRBJ2-3): KAGVTQTPRYLIKTRGQQVTLSCSPISGHRSVSWYQQTPGQGLQFLFEYFSETQRNKGNFPGRFSGRQFSNSRSEMNVSTLELGDSALYLCASSRGQEGTDTQYFGPGTRLTVL.